Listed below are T cell receptor beta chains from one sample, sequenced in a study of T cell responses to AZD1222 COVID-19 vaccine. Method: immunoSEQ multiplex PCR; TCRdb's copy keeps in-frame clones and lacks some. Of approximately 170,000 clones listed, 75% to 90% were seen once; the top ten hold about 6.9%. The sample in question was peripheral blood, obtained on day 0 of AZD1222 vaccination. These receptors originate from an adult in good health. Each CDR3 is given with its conserved first and last residue. Each record gives: clone size, V gene, J gene, D gene, CDR3 DNA, CDR3 protein. D genes are given only for firm matches. The listing skips clone size in some rows; elsewhere it reads once, few, many or a size class.

>NA|TRBV7-2|TRBJ2-5|NA
TGTGCCAGCAGCCCCCACTACAATCAAGAGACCCAGTACTTC
CASSPHYNQETQYF
>NA|TRBV6-5|TRBJ2-5|TRBD1
TGTGCCAGCAATCTCGGACAGGGTTTTGTGGAGACCCAGTACTTC
CASNLGQGFVETQYF
>once|TRBV7-2|TRBJ2-2|NA
TGTGCCAGCAGCTCGGACCCTCTACTTACCGGGGAGCTGTTTTTT
CASSSDPLLTGELFF
>NA|TRBV4-3|TRBJ1-6|NA
TGCGCCAGCAGCCAAGATCTGCAGTATAATTCACCCCTCCACTTT
CASSQDLQYNSPLHF
>once|TRBV9|TRBJ2-5|NA
TGTGCCAGCAGCGTAGGACAGCTCCAATTCCAAGAGACCCAGTACTTC
CASSVGQLQFQETQYF
>NA|TRBV7-2|TRBJ1-6|NA
TGTGCCAGCAGCCATAGGGCGGCTCTCAATTCACCCCTCCACTTT
CASSHRAALNSPLHF
>once|TRBV28|TRBJ1-3|NA
TGTGCCAGCAACTCCCCGGACGGTGCCTCTGGAAACACCATATATTTT
CASNSPDGASGNTIYF
>NA|TRBV29-1|TRBJ2-5|TRBD1
TGCAGCGTTGAAGGGCAGGGGGCTCGAGGTAATTCAGAGACCCAGTACTTC
CSVEGQGARGNSETQYF
>NA|TRBV10-3|TRBJ1-2|TRBD1
TGTGCCATCAGTGAGTCAGGGGGCGTCTATGGCTACACCTTC
CAISESGGVYGYTF
>NA|TRBV2|TRBJ2-7|TRBD1
TGTGCCAGCACCCGGGACAGGGCGTCCTACGAGCAGTACTTC
CASTRDRASYEQYF
>NA|TRBV5-1|TRBJ2-7|TRBD1
TGCGCCAGCAGCTTAGGACAGGTCGCAGCGAACGAGCAGTACTTC
CASSLGQVAANEQYF
>NA|TRBV5-8|TRBJ2-1|NA
TGTGCCAGCAGCTTGGGACAAAACTCCTACAATGAGCAGTTCTTC
CASSLGQNSYNEQFF
>NA|TRBV5-1|TRBJ1-1|TRBD1
TGCGCCAGCAGCTTGACCGGGACAGGGAACACTGAAGCTTTCTTT
CASSLTGTGNTEAFF
>NA|TRBV7-8|TRBJ1-6|NA
TGTGCCAGCAGCCCTTGGGCCGGGGATAGTACTTCACCCCTCCACTTT
CASSPWAGDSTSPLHF
>NA|TRBV6-5|TRBJ2-6|NA
TGTGCCAGCAGTTTAGGGCCCGGGGCCAACGTCCTGACTTTC
CASSLGPGANVLTF
>NA|TRBV7-3|TRBJ2-2|TRBD1
TGTGCCAGCAGCCCGCACAGGGGCACCGGGGAGCTGTTTTTT
CASSPHRGTGELFF
>NA|TRBV9|TRBJ2-2|NA
TGTGCCAGCAGCGATGCCGGGACTTTAGGCGGGGAGCTGTTTTTT
CASSDAGTLGGELFF
>NA|TRBV18|TRBJ2-2|TRBD1
TGTGCCAGCTCGCTGACAGGGACCGGGGAGCTGTTTTTT
CASSLTGTGELFF
>NA|TRBV18|TRBJ1-4|NA
TGTGCCAGCTCGCCCTTACTAGGGGATGGCGAAAAACTGTTTTTT
CASSPLLGDGEKLFF
>NA|TRBV12-3/TRBV12-4|TRBJ2-7|NA
TGTGCCAGCAGTTTAACCCCTTACGAGCAGTACTTC
CASSLTPYEQYF
>NA|TRBV25-1|TRBJ2-2|NA
TGTGCCAGCAGTGAATATGCCCCGGGGGACACCGGGGAGCTGTTTTTT
CASSEYAPGDTGELFF
>NA|TRBV18|TRBJ2-2|TRBD1
TGTGCCAGCTCGACCGGGACAGGGAACACCGGGGAGCTGTTTTTT
CASSTGTGNTGELFF
>NA|TRBV27|TRBJ1-1|NA
TGTGCCAGCAGTTTGGGCTCGAACACTGAAGCTTTCTTT
CASSLGSNTEAFF
>once|TRBV6-6|TRBJ1-6|TRBD1
TGTGCCAGCAGTAAGGCACAGGGGAGGAATAATTCACCCCTCCACTTT
CASSKAQGRNNSPLHF
>few|TRBV6-1|TRBJ1-2|NA
TGTGCCAGCAGTGATCAACATGTGGCAGGACTTTATGGCTACACCTTC
CASSDQHVAGLYGYTF
>NA|TRBV2|TRBJ1-2|TRBD1
TGTGCCAGGGCCGGGACAGGCGTCGATGGCTACACCTTC
CARAGTGVDGYTF
>NA|TRBV24-1|TRBJ2-1|TRBD2
TGTGCCACCAGTGATTCCGCCGTGGTAGCGGGTAGCTCCTACAATGAGCAGTTCTTC
CATSDSAVVAGSSYNEQFF
>NA|TRBV9|TRBJ1-6|NA
TGTGCCAGCAGCGTAGAAGGGGTCAAGTCACCCCTCCACTTT
CASSVEGVKSPLHF
>NA|TRBV12-3/TRBV12-4|TRBJ2-7|NA
TGTGCCAGCAGTTTAGGACAGGTCTACGAGCAGTACTTC
CASSLGQVYEQYF
>NA|TRBV11-3|TRBJ2-2|NA
TGTGCCAGCAGCTTAGGGGGCGAGGCCGGGGAGCTGTTTTTT
CASSLGGEAGELFF
>NA|TRBV25-1|TRBJ1-2|TRBD1
TGTGCCACTAACAGGGGCTCTGGCTACACCTTC
CATNRGSGYTF
>NA|TRBV5-8|TRBJ1-1|NA
TGTGCCAGCAGCGTAACAGAAAGGGCTTTCTTT
CASSVTERAFF
>NA|TRBV5-6|TRBJ1-2|NA
TGTGCCAGCACCCTAGGGGAGGCGGGGGGCTACACCTTC
CASTLGEAGGYTF
>NA|TRBV6-5|TRBJ2-1|TRBD1
TGTGCCAGCAGGAAACAGGGGGCTCGGGAGCAGTTCTTC
CASRKQGAREQFF
>NA|TRBV9|TRBJ2-2|TRBD2
TGTGCCAGCAGCTCTGGCGGGAGGCCTAACACCGGGGAGCTGTTTTTT
CASSSGGRPNTGELFF
>NA|TRBV7-2|TRBJ2-1|TRBD1
TGTGCCAGTATACAACCCCCAGGGGGTCTTCTCAATGAGCAGTTCTTC
CASIQPPGGLLNEQFF
>once|TRBV7-6|TRBJ2-3|TRBD2
TGTGCCAGCAGCCCAGGACTAGCGGGGAGTAGTGATGATACGCAGTATTTT
CASSPGLAGSSDDTQYF
>once|TRBV7-2|TRBJ1-5|NA
TGTGCCAGCAGCTCCCTTTCGTGGGTAGCCAATCAGCCCCAGCATTTT
CASSSLSWVANQPQHF
>NA|TRBV27|TRBJ1-2|NA
TGTGCCAGCAGTCTACAGGGTGGGGGCTACACCTTC
CASSLQGGGYTF
>NA|TRBV28|TRBJ1-2|NA
TGTGCCAGCAAGTCCGGGGTCGATGGCTACACCTTC
CASKSGVDGYTF
>many|TRBV5-6|TRBJ1-6|NA
TGTGCCAGCAGCTTCCTGGGCCGGGGGTTATATGGATCACCCCTCCACTTT
CASSFLGRGLYGSPLHF
>once|TRBV7-9|TRBJ2-7|TRBD2
TGTGCCAGCAGCTCTCCCCCCCAGCGGGGGGGTTTAAGGCAGTACTTC
CASSSPPQRGGLRQYF
>NA|TRBV28|TRBJ2-2|NA
TGTGCCAGCTTTTATACGGGGGCGAACACCGGGGAGCTGTTTTTT
CASFYTGANTGELFF
>NA|TRBV7-3|TRBJ2-1|TRBD2
TGTGCCAGCAGCCCGAGCGGGGGGGCCTACAATGAGCAGTTCTTC
CASSPSGGAYNEQFF
>NA|TRBV5-4|TRBJ2-1|TRBD1
TGTGCCAGCGGCCGACAGGGGGCCTACAATGAGCAGTTCTTC
CASGRQGAYNEQFF
>NA|TRBV7-8|TRBJ1-1|TRBD1
TGTGCCAGCAGCTTCATCCCAGGGACAGGGGGACTGAGTGCTGAAGCTTTCTTT
CASSFIPGTGGLSAEAFF
>NA|TRBV6-1|TRBJ1-1|NA
TGTGCCTTAATCGGGGAAGGGTGGACTGAAGCTTTCTTT
CALIGEGWTEAFF
>NA|TRBV7-3|TRBJ2-2|TRBD1
TGTGCCAGCAGCTTAGTGACAGGGGGCGGCACCGGGGAGCTGTTTTTT
CASSLVTGGGTGELFF
>NA|TRBV3-1/TRBV3-2|TRBJ2-3|TRBD2
TGTGCCAGCAGCCAAGCGTTGACTAGCGGGGGCCGGGGCACAGATACGCAGTATTTT
CASSQALTSGGRGTDTQYF
>NA|TRBV19|TRBJ2-3|NA
TGTGCCAGTAGTGCCCGGCTAGCCGTGGTCACAGATACGCAGTATTTT
CASSARLAVVTDTQYF
>NA|TRBV5-1|TRBJ2-3|NA
TGCGCCAGCAGCTTGGATGGAGGCACAGATACGCAGTATTTT
CASSLDGGTDTQYF
>NA|TRBV5-4|TRBJ2-5|NA
TGTGCCAGCAGCTCCGCGGTGCAGGGGCGAGAGACCCAGTACTTC
CASSSAVQGRETQYF